These 4 T cell receptor beta chains were sequenced from one sample in a study of OX40 agonist ivuxolimab in advanced cancers. Only in-frame clones appear in the TCRdb table, and some are missing; sequencing was by immunoSEQ multiplex PCR. The data show around 100,000 clones, about 90% seen once. The sample was CD4+ or CD8+ T cells sorted from blood, taken in a trial of the OX40 agonist ivuxolimab. The receptors here all came from an adult with an advanced solid tumor such as melanoma, head and neck, liver or kidney cancer.

Only one count was recorded for this clone. The chain is built from TRBV18 and TRBJ2-2; 10 positions match TRBD1. This CDR3 contains 15 residues. Germline V CDR1 and CDR2: KGHSH, LQKENI. The V and J ends lost 2 bases and 4 bases, in that order; junction bases with no gene match: 1. The CDR3 reads CASSPRTGGTGELFF. The CDR3 bases are TGTGCCAGCTCACCAAGGACAGGGGGCACCGGGGAGCTGTTTTTT.

CDR3 loop: CATSRAGTGKETQYF. In nucleotides, the CDR3 is TGTGCCACCAGCAGAGCCGGGACAGGTAAAGAGACCCAGTACTTC. This chain uses TRBV15 with TRBJ2-5; 8 bases map to TRBD1. This CDR3 contains 15 residues. Germline V gene lookup returns CDR1 LNHNV and CDR2 YYDKDF (reference sequence). V lost 1 base, J lost 3 bases, and 4 bases stayed unmatched.

The chain joins TRBV7-6 to TRBJ2-3; 10 bases are a match to TRBD2. This CDR3 is built from 17 residues. The V gene's germline CDR1 is SGHVS and CDR2 FNYEAQ. After removal of 2 bases from V and 0 bases from J, the junction contained 5 bases not matched to a gene. The CDR3: CASSLLAGATSTDTQYF. The CDR3 DNA sequence: TGTGCCAGCAGCTTACTAGCGGGGGCGACTAGCACAGATACGCAGTATTTT.

The V call is TRBV30, the J call TRBJ1-2, with 7 bases fitting TRBD1. V lost 2 bases and J lost 4; bases outside the gene matches: 10. The CDR3 runs to 15 residues. Germline values: CDR1 GTSNPN, CDR2 SVGIG (reference sequence). In DNA, the CDR3 is TGTGCCTGGAGTTTCTCCGGGACAGCGCTCTATGGCTACACCTTC. As protein: CAWSFSGTALYGYTF. Full variable domain (missing parts from reference TRBV30 and TRBJ1-2): SQTIHQWPATLVQPVGSPLSLECTVEGTSNPNLYWYRQAAGRGLQLLFYSVGIGQISSEVPQNLSASRPQDRQFILSSKKLLLSDSGFYLCAWSFSGTALYGYTFGSGTRLTVV.